The rows below give T cell receptor beta chains drawn from one sample of a study of T cells after yellow fever vaccination. MiXCR, run by TCRdb on the 5' RACE reads, gives a single entry per CDR3 protein. The repertoire holds about 320,000 distinct CDR3 sequences, 3.5% to 4.5% seen once, with approximately 19% in the top ten. Material: PBMCs, obtained 15 days after the yellow fever booster vaccination. The origin of the receptors is a man between 18 and 35 years old who received the YFV17D yellow fever vaccine. CDR3s include the opening cysteine and the closing phenylalanine or tryptophan. The order of the fields is J gene, D gene, V gene, clone size, CDR3 DNA, CDR3 protein. D genes are given only for firm matches. Size is omitted from some rows. Given values are once, few, many or a class for expanded clones.

TRBJ1-3 - TRBV7-9 - TGTGCCAGCAGCTTTGGCAGCGGTGGAAACACCATATATTTT CASSFGSGGNTIYF
TRBJ2-5 - TRBV7-9 few TGTGCCAGCAGCCCCCGTAACAAATGGCAGGAGACCCAGTACTTC CASSPRNKWQETQYF
TRBJ1-5 - TRBV2 many TGTGCCAGCGGTCCGGGGAGCAATCAGCCCCAGCATTTT CASGPGSNQPQHF
TRBJ2-7 - TRBV29-1 many TGCAGCGTTGAATCAACCGCCAGGGACTACGAGCAGTACTTC CSVESTARDYEQYF
TRBJ1-3 TRBD1 TRBV20-1 many TGCAGTGCACCCGACAGGGGGACCTCTGGAAACACCATATATTTT CSAPDRGTSGNTIYF
TRBJ2-1 TRBD2 TRBV10-3 many TGTGCCATCAGTGATGCGGGACTAGCGGACTACAATGAGCAGTTCTTC CAISDAGLADYNEQFF
TRBJ2-5 - TRBV5-6 many TGTGCCAGCAGCTTCGCGGGGTCGCGCGAGACCCAGTACTTC CASSFAGSRETQYF
TRBJ2-3 - TRBV20-1 many TGCAGTGCAGAACCCCGGGGGCCAGATACGCAGTATTTT CSAEPRGPDTQYF
TRBJ2-3 - TRBV20-1 many TGCAGCCGAACCGGGAGACCCACAGATACGCAGTATTTT CSRTGRPTDTQYF
TRBJ2-5 - TRBV5-8 few TGTGCCAGCAGCTTGGGGTACAACAGCGAACAAGAGACCCAGTACTTC CASSLGYNSEQETQYF
TRBJ2-2 - TRBV2 - TGTGCCAGCATCGCACAGGCTCGAACCGGGGAGCTGTTTTTT CASIAQARTGELFF
TRBJ2-5 - TRBV7-2 - TGTGCCAGCAGCTTAGCGAGGACAACACAAGAGACCCAGTACTTC CASSLARTTQETQYF
TRBJ1-5 - TRBV5-6 few TGTGCCAGCAGCTTGTCGGTGAGCAATCAGCCCCAGCATTTT CASSLSVSNQPQHF
TRBJ2-4 - TRBV6-1 few TGTGCCAGCAGTGCCGCGGCTTTTCTTCTACTAGCCATTCAGTACTTC CASSAAAFLLLAIQYF
TRBJ2-3 - TRBV12-3/TRBV12-4 many TGTGCCAGCAGTTTAGCGACGAGGGGCACAGATACGCAGTATTTT CASSLATRGTDTQYF
TRBJ1-1 TRBD1 TRBV6-6 many TGTGCCAGCAGTTACTCGAGACAGGGGGTCACTGAAGCTTTCTTT CASSYSRQGVTEAFF
TRBJ1-6 TRBD1 TRBV5-1 - TGCGCCAGCAGCTTGGGACAGGGAAGAGGGAATTCACCCCTCCACTTT CASSLGQGRGNSPLHF
TRBJ2-4 - TRBV12-3/TRBV12-4 few TGTGCCAGCAGTCATGGACAGTCAGCTAAAAACATTCAGTACTTC CASSHGQSAKNIQYF
TRBJ1-2 TRBD1 TRBV7-2 many TGTGCCAGCAGCTTAAGGGGGCCAAGGGAGGGCTACACCTTC CASSLRGPREGYTF
TRBJ2-5 TRBD2 TRBV12-3/TRBV12-4 few TGTGCCAGCAGGGACCTAGCGGGGGGAGGGGAGACCCAGTACTTC CASRDLAGGGETQYF
TRBJ1-6 - TRBV6-5 many TGTGCCAGCAGTTATGACAGGACGAAGTATGCGAATTCACCCCTCCACTTT CASSYDRTKYANSPLHF
TRBJ1-5 - TRBV6-5 few TGTGCCAGCAGGCAGGGTATCTCCCAGCCCCAGCATTTT CASRQGISQPQHF
TRBJ2-1 - TRBV6-6 many TGTGCCAGCAGTTGGGCGGTGGGTGACTCCTACAATGAGCAGTTCTTC CASSWAVGDSYNEQFF
TRBJ2-6 - TRBV4-3 - TGCGCCAGCAGCCAAGATCGCTCTGGGGCCAACGTCCTGACTTTC CASSQDRSGANVLTF
TRBJ1-2 TRBD1 TRBV5-1 - TGCGCCAGCAGCTTGGAGGGGACAGACAACTATGGCTTCACCTTC CASSLEGTDNYGFTF
TRBJ1-4 - TRBV10-3 many TGTGCCATCAGTGAAAAACAGAATAATGAAAAACTGTTTTTT CAISEKQNNEKLFF
TRBJ1-5 - TRBV6-5 few TGTGCCAGCAGTTACTCGGGAGAGCAGCCCCAGCATTTT CASSYSGEQPQHF
TRBJ2-7 - TRBV20-1 few TGCAGTGCTAGAGATACCAGCTCCTACGAGCAGTACTTC CSARDTSSYEQYF
TRBJ2-3 TRBD2 TRBV14 few TGTGCCAGCAGCGATGGGACTAGCGGGGGATTCACAGATACGCAGTATTTT CASSDGTSGGFTDTQYF
TRBJ2-1 - TRBV20-1 many TGCAGTGCTAGAGATCGCGGACAGGGAGGGCCCTACAATGAGCAGTTCTTC CSARDRGQGGPYNEQFF
TRBJ2-7 - TRBV12-3/TRBV12-4 many TGTGCCAGCAGTTTTGGACCCTTTGAAAGCTACTTC CASSFGPFESYF
TRBJ1-2 - TRBV29-1 - TGCAGCGTCCCCTCGGACGGGGCAGGCAACTATGGCTACACCTTC CSVPSDGAGNYGYTF
TRBJ2-2 - TRBV4-1 few TGCGCCAGCAGCCAACGGGACGGGGAGCTGTTTTTT CASSQRDGELFF
TRBJ2-3 TRBD2 TRBV20-1 many TGCAGTGCTAGTTCGCCTAGCGGGGGACCCACAGATACGCAGTATTTT CSASSPSGGPTDTQYF
TRBJ2-7 TRBD2 TRBV2 few TGTGCCAGCCGACTAGCCGAGGGGACCCACGAGCAGTACTTC CASRLAEGTHEQYF
TRBJ2-1 TRBD2 TRBV25-1 few TGTGCCAGCAGTGAGCCCCTGCGCGGGGGGGCCGATGAGCAGTTCTTC CASSEPLRGGADEQFF
TRBJ2-6 - TRBV20-1 few TGCAGTGCTAGACCTCACCACTCTGGGGCCAACGTCCTGACTTTC CSARPHHSGANVLTF
TRBJ1-2 - TRBV6-1 many TGTGCCAGCAGTGGCCATGGGTCAGGGACAAATGGCTACACCTTC CASSGHGSGTNGYTF
TRBJ1-2 TRBD1 TRBV7-9 many TGTGCCAGCAACTCAGGGGGAAGTAACTATGGCTACACCTTC CASNSGGSNYGYTF
TRBJ1-1 - TRBV7-9 many TGTGCCAGCAGCACCCACGGGATGTATGCTTTCTTT CASSTHGMYAFF
TRBJ2-5 - TRBV7-3 few TGTGCCAGCAGCGGACCCGGGGAGACCCAGTACTTC CASSGPGETQYF
TRBJ1-5 - TRBV7-8 - TGTGCCAGCAGCCCAATTGTTCGGGGGGCTCAGCCCCAGCATTTT CASSPIVRGAQPQHF
TRBJ2-1 - TRBV2 many TGTGCCTCCTCATTTGGAGGGAGTAGGGATGAGCAGTTCTTC CASSFGGSRDEQFF
TRBJ2-1 TRBD2 TRBV11-1 many TGTGCCAGCAGCTCCCCTCGGGGGGGGGCCTCCTACAATGAGCAGTTCTTC CASSSPRGGASYNEQFF
TRBJ2-1 - TRBV7-3 few TGTGCCAGCAGCTTCCGCAGGGGCGATGAGCAGTTCTTC CASSFRRGDEQFF
TRBJ2-1 - TRBV4-1 - TGCGCCAGCAGCCATTACAACAATGAGCAGTTCTTC CASSHYNNEQFF
TRBJ2-1 TRBD2 TRBV7-9 - TGTGCCAGCAGCTTAGGTGTAGTTAGGCGGGGGGGCGGAGATGAGCAGTTCTTC CASSLGVVRRGGGDEQFF
TRBJ2-5 - TRBV20-1 many TGCAGTGCTTCCTGGACCGGTAAAGAGACCCAGTACTTC CSASWTGKETQYF
TRBJ2-4 - TRBV5-1 many TGCGCCAGCGCCCCAGTTGATCCCAAAAACATTCAGTACTTC CASAPVDPKNIQYF
TRBJ2-5 TRBD1 TRBV7-2 - TGTGCCAGCAGCTTAGGGCCTCCGGGACAGGGGGCTGAGACCCAGTACTTC CASSLGPPGQGAETQYF
TRBJ2-3 - TRBV7-9 many TGTGCCAGCAGCTTGAGGGTTGATACGCAGTATTTT CASSLRVDTQYF
TRBJ1-2 TRBD1 TRBV12-3/TRBV12-4 many TGTGCCAGCAGCCGCGACAGGGTGCGAGGCTACACCTTC CASSRDRVRGYTF
TRBJ2-3 TRBD2 TRBV5-1 - TGCGCCAGCAGCTTTAGCGGGGCGATTACCGATACGCAGTATTTT CASSFSGAITDTQYF